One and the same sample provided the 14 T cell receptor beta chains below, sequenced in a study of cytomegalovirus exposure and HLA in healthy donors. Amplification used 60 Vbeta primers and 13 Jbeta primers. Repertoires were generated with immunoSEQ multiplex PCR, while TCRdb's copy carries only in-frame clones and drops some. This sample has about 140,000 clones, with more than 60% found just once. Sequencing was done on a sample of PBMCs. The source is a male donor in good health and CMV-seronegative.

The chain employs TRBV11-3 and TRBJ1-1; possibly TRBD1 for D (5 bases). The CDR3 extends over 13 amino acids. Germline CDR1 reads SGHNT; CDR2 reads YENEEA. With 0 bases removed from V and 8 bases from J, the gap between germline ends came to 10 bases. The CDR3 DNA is TGTGCCAGCAGCTTAGATCGCGGGACCGAAGCTTTCTTT. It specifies CASSLDRGTEAFF.

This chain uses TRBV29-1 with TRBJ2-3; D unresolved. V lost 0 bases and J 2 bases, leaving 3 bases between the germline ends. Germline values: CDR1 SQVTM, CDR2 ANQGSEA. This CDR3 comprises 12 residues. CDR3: CSVEDNTDTQYF. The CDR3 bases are TGCAGCGTTGAAGATAACACAGATACGCAGTATTTT.

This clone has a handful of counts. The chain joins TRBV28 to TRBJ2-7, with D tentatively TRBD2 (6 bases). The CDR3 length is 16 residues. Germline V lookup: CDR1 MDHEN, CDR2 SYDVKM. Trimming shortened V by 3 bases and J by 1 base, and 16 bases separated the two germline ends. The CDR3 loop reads CASSFTWSSESYEQYF. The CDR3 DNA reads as TGTGCCAGCAGTTTTACCTGGTCTAGCGAGTCCTACGAGCAGTACTTC.

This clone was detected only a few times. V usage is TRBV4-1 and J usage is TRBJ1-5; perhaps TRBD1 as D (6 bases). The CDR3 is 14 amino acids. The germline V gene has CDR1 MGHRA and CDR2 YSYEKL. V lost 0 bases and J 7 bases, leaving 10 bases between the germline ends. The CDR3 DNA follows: TGCGCCAGCAGCCAAGACAGGGGCCGGCAGCCCCAGCATTTT. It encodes CASSQDRGRQPQHF.

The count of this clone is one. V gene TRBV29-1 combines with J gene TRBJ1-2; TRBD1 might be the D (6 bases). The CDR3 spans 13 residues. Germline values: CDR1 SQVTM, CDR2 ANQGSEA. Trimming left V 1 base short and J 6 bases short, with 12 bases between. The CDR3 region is CSVEGGGANGYTF. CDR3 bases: TGCAGCGTTGAAGGTGGGGGGGCGAATGGCTACACCTTC.

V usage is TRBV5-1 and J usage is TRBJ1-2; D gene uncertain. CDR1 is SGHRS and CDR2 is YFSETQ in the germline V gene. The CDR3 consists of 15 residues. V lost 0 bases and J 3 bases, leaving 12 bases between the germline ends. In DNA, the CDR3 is TGCGCCAGCAGCTTGGATGTAACGGAGCACTATGGCTACACCTTC. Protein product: CASSLDVTEHYGYTF.

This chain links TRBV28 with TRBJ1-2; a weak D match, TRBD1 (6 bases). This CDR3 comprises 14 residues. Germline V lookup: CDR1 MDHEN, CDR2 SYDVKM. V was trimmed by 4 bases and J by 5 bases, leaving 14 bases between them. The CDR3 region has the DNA TGTGCCAGCAGTTCCCAGGGGACGGCGTATGGCTACACCTTC. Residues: CASSSQGTAYGYTF.

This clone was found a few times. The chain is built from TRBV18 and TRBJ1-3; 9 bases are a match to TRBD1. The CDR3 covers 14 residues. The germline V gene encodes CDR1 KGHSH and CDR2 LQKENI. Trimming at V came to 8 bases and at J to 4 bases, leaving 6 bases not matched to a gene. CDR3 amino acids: CASQAGTGGNTIYF. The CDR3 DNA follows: TGTGCCAGCCAAGCCGGGACAGGGGGAAACACCATATATTTT.

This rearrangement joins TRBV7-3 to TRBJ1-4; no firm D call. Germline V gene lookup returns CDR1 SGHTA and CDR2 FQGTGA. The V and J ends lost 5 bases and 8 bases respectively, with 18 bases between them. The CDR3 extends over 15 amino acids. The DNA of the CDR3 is TGTGCCAGCAGCCCTCGATATGAGGGAGGGGAAAAACTGTTTTTT. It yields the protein CASSPRYEGGEKLFF. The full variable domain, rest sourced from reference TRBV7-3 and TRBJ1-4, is GAGVSQTPSNKVTEKGKYVELRCDPISGHTALYWYRQSLGQGPEFLIYFQGTGAADDSGLPNDRFFAVRPEGSVSTLKIQRTERGDSAVYLCASSPRYEGGEKLFFGSGTQLSVL.

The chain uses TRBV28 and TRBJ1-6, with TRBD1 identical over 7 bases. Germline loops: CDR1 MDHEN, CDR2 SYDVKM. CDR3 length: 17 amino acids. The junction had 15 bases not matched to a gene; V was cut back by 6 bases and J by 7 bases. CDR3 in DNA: TGTGCCAGCAGAGAACCGAGCAGGGGGTTTTGGAATTCACCCCTCCACTTT. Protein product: CASREPSRGFWNSPLHF.

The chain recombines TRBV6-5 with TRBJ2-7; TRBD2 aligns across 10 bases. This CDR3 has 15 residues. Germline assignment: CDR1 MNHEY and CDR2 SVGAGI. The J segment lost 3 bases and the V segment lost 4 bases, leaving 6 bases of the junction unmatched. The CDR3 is CASSSLRLAGYEQYF. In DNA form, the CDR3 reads TGTGCCAGCAGTTCCTTGAGACTAGCGGGCTACGAGCAGTACTTC.

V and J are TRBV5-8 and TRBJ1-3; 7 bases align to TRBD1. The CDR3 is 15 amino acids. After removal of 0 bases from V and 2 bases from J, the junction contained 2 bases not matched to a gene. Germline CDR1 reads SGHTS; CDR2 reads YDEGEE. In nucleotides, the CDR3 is TGTGCCAGCAGCTTGGAGGGGGCAACTGGAAACACCATATATTTT. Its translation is CASSLEGATGNTIYF.

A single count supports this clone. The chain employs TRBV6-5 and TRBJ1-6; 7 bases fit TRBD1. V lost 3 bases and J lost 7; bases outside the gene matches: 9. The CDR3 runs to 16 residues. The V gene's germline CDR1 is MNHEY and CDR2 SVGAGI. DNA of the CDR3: TGTGCCAGCAGTTATTTAACAGGGGTCGGGAATTCACCCCTCCACTTT. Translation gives CASSYLTGVGNSPLHF.

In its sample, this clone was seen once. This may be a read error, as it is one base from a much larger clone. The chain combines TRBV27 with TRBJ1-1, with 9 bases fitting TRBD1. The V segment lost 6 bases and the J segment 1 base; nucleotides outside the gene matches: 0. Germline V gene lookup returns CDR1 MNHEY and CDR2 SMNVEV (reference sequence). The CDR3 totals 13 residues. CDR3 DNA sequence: TGTGCCAGCAGGGGACAGGGGAACACTGAAGCTTTCTTT. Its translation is CASRGQGNTEAFF.